The source of this TCR beta chain is a study of shared clonotypes between healthy human individuals. About the research overall: Two women and a few men aged 18 to 49 served as donors. There were three CD4 naive, three CD4 memory, two CD8 naive and one CD8 memory plates per donor.

TCRdb's copy holds only in-frame clones and misses some; the assay was immunoSEQ multiplex PCR. The sample lists about 1.1 million clones, more than 75% occurring once. The study, taken as a whole, reports: Rarefaction indicated that sorted-subset sequencing remained incomplete although depth was large.

The healthy adult donors were HIV-negative and reported no recent acute infections or vaccinations. Losses at the gene ends were 6 bases for V and 1 base for J; bases not matched to a gene: 11. The CDR3 has 16 amino acids. CDR1 is KGHSH, CDR2 LQKENI, per germline. Concerning this clone: Its target is unknown.

This TCR was recovered from a man younger than 35 in good health. Some clones in this sample may be carry-over from other donors' samples. Sequencing was carried out using memory CD4+ T cells from PBMCs. Stated subset: CD45RA-negative fraction. The genes are TRBV18 and TRBJ1-1, with TRBD1 identical over 7 bases. The CDR3 region has the DNA TGTGCCAGCTCTCACAATACAGGGGATTCGAACACTGAAGCTTTCTTT. This encodes CASSHNTGDSNTEAFF.